The 5 T cell receptor beta chains in this list originate from one sample, sequenced in a study of control samples from healthy donors and cancer patients. Using immunoSEQ multiplex PCR, the repertoire was profiled, and TCRdb retains in-frame clones only, with some absent. Among around 70,000 clones listed, 94% were seen once. Sequencing was done on a sample of blood. The source of these receptors is a woman under 40 in good health.

The chain carries TRBV5-1 and TRBJ1-2; 8 positions agree with TRBD1. The ends lost 2 bases at V and 4 bases at J; junction bases unmatched: 7. The CDR3 has 15 amino acids. CDR1 and CDR2 from the germline V gene are SGHRS and YFSETQ. The CDR3 bases are TGCGCCAGCAGCTTTCAGGGGGCGGGAGTCTATGGCTACACCTTC. This translates into CASSFQGAGVYGYTF.

The V call is TRBV15, the J call TRBJ1-3; D call uncertain. V was clipped by 8 bases and J by 0 bases, with 11 bases between them. This CDR3 comprises 14 residues. Germline-derived CDR1 and CDR2 are LNHNV and YYDKDF (reference sequence). CDR3 nucleotide sequence: TGTGCCACCCAACCGGAGATCTCTGGAAACACCATATATTTT. This sequence encodes CATQPEISGNTIYF.

CDR3 nucleotides: TGTGCCTGGAGTGCCGGACAGGGGGCTGAAAAACTGTTTTTT. Protein product: CAWSAGQGAEKLFF. J is TRBJ1-4 and V is TRBV30; 11 bases agree with TRBD1. Germline trimming cut 1 base from V and 7 bases from J; bases unmatched to any gene: 2. Germline V gives CDR1 GTSNPN, CDR2 SVGIG (reference sequence). This CDR3 region has 14 residues.

This clone appeared a single time. J is TRBJ2-2 and V is TRBV6-5; TRBD1 aligns across 7 bases. Germline values: CDR1 MNHEY, CDR2 SVGAGI. This CDR3 has 14 residues. V dropped 3 bases and J dropped 6; count of bases not matched to a gene: 4. CDR3 loop: CASSYNDRAGELFF. The DNA of the CDR3 is TGTGCCAGCAGTTATAACGACAGGGCCGGGGAGCTGTTTTTT.

The rearrangement links TRBV2 to TRBJ1-1; D remains ambiguous. V lost 6 bases and J lost 2, with 19 bases in between. From germline, CDR1 is SNHLY and CDR2 FYNNEI. The CDR3 is 16 amino acids. CDR3 nucleotides: TGTGCCAGCAGGGACCCCCCCGACGGACCTAACACTGAAGCTTTCTTT. It is translated as CASRDPPDGPNTEAFF.